The 10 T cell receptor beta chains given below trace back to one sample, sequenced in a study of cytomegalovirus exposure and HLA in healthy donors. Amplification used 60 Vbeta primers and 13 Jbeta primers. TCRdb's table, derived via immunoSEQ multiplex PCR, lists solely in-frame clones and lacks some. The sample totals some 130,000 clones; its top ten clones hold about 1.8%. Material for sequencing was PBMCs. The receptors were gathered from a man younger than 35 in good health and CMV-seronegative.

The V call is TRBV9, the J call TRBJ2-1; D may be TRBD1 (5 bases). CDR1 is SGDLS, CDR2 YYNGEE, per germline. CDR3 length: 16 amino acids. Trimming shortened V by 1 base and J by 0 bases, and 11 bases separated the two germline ends. The CDR3 reads CASSVTSGLSYNEQFF. In nucleotides, the CDR3 is TGTGCCAGCAGCGTAACATCAGGGCTCTCCTACAATGAGCAGTTCTTC.

This chain uses TRBV6-4 with TRBJ2-1; unclear D gene. Germline V gives CDR1 MRHNA, CDR2 SNTAGT. The CDR3 has 11 amino acids. The ends were cut back, 3 bases at V and 12 bases at J, with 9 bases in the middle. CDR3 in DNA: TGTGCCAGCAGTGATTCTTACAGGCAGTTCTTC. Amino acid sequence: CASSDSYRQFF.

The chain uses TRBV6-5 and TRBJ2-2; D is undetermined. The CDR3 contains 13 residues. Trimming left V 1 base short and J 7 bases short, with 7 bases between. The germline CDR1 and CDR2 sequences are MNHEY and SVGAGI. Here the CDR3 DNA reads TGTGCCAGCAGTTACTTCGGGTTCGGGGAGCTGTTTTTT. Translated, it gives CASSYFGFGELFF.

As concerns this clone: The identical CDR3 is also encoded by other nucleotide sequences in the sample. The chain has TRBV25-1 and TRBJ2-2; D is perhaps TRBD2 (7 bases). CDR3 size: 15 residues. Per the germline V gene, CDR1 is MGHDK and CDR2 is SYGVNS. Trimming stripped 1 base from V and 4 bases from J, with 10 bases between. The CDR3 loop is CASSEWGGPTGELFF. CDR3 DNA: TGTGCCAGCAGTGAATGGGGGGGGCCCACCGGGGAGCTGTTTTTT.

The chain combines TRBV6-1 with TRBJ1-2; 9 positions match TRBD1. This CDR3 spans 14 amino acids. Germline V gives CDR1 MNHNS, CDR2 SASEGT. V shed 6 bases, J shed 6 bases, and the junction held 8 bases outside the gene matches. The DNA of the CDR3 is TGTGCCAGCAGCCACAGGGGACAGGGTGATGGCTACACCTTC. As protein: CASSHRGQGDGYTF.

This chain links TRBV2 with TRBJ1-4; D is perhaps TRBD1 (6 bases). Germline V lookup: CDR1 SNHLY, CDR2 FYNNEI. With 5 bases removed from V and 0 bases from J, the gap between germline ends came to 10 bases. The CDR3 is made up of 15 amino acids. DNA of the CDR3: TGTGCCAGCAGTTCCCGGACAGCAACTAATGAAAAACTGTTTTTT. Its protein is CASSSRTATNEKLFF.

This chain links TRBV30 with TRBJ1-1, with TRBD1 as a possible D gene (5 bases). The CDR3 is made up of 16 amino acids. Trimming pared 4 bases from V and 1 base from J, leaving 19 bases between. Looked up from germline, CDR1 is GTSNPN and CDR2 is SVGIG (reference sequence). Here the CDR3 reads CAWTTQGFETNTEAFF. CDR3 bases: TGTGCCTGGACCACGCAGGGTTTCGAGACGAACACTGAAGCTTTCTTT.

The V and J genes are TRBV4-1 and TRBJ1-4; no reliable D call. Per the germline V gene, CDR1 is MGHRA and CDR2 is YSYEKL. V shed 1 base and J shed 7 bases, with 7 bases lying between them. This CDR3 has 13 amino acids. The CDR3 is CASSQGRVEKLFF. The DNA of the CDR3 is TGCGCCAGCAGCCAAGGGAGGGTTGAAAAACTGTTTTTT.

The chain carries TRBV28 and TRBJ1-5; D is uncertain. Trimming stripped 6 bases from V and 6 bases from J, with 12 bases between. CDR3 length: 13 residues. CDR1 MDHEN and CDR2 SYDVKM come from the germline V gene. The CDR3 protein is CASSSPVVQPQHF. The CDR3 coding sequence is TGTGCCAGCAGCTCCCCGGTCGTTCAGCCCCAGCATTTT.

This chain links TRBV14 with TRBJ2-5; no clear D. In germline, CDR1 is SGHDN, CDR2 FVKESK. Trimming pared 0 bases from V and 0 bases from J, leaving 14 bases between. This CDR3 has 17 residues. The CDR3 bases are TGTGCCAGCAGCCAAGATCTGGGCAGCCAGTACCAAGAGACCCAGTACTTC. This codes for CASSQDLGSQYQETQYF.